The subject of this entry is one T cell receptor (beta chain). Method: immunoSEQ multiplex PCR; TCRdb's copy keeps in-frame clones and lacks some. The sample has 65,000 to 85,000 clones, 85% seen once. The CDR3 is 16 residues long. Trimming stripped 4 bases from V and 0 bases from J, with 10 bases between. Germline V gene lookup returns CDR1 SGHNT and CDR2 YENEEA. This sample stems from a study of OX40 agonist ivuxolimab in advanced cancers. About the research overall: Partial responses occurred in Three dose-escalation patients, one with hepatocellular carcinoma and two with cutaneous melanoma.

V and J are TRBV11-3 and TRBJ2-6; D not certain. The source is an adult with an advanced solid tumor such as melanoma, head and neck, liver or kidney cancer. The sample here was CD4+ or CD8+ T cells sorted from blood, taken in a trial of the OX40 agonist ivuxolimab. CDR3 in DNA: TGTGCCAGCAGCTCGACCTGGGACTCTGGGGCCAACGTCCTGACTTTC. It yields the protein CASSSTWDSGANVLTF.